Shown below are 25 T cell receptor beta chains from a single sample sequenced in a study of T cell responses to AZD1222 COVID-19 vaccine. TCRdb keeps only in-frame clones here, not all; method: immunoSEQ multiplex PCR. The repertoire holds 95,000 to 110,000 clones, with about nine tenths as singletons. The sequencing used peripheral blood, collected on day 0 of AZD1222 vaccination. The receptors stem from an adult in good health.

This chain joins TRBV10-3 and TRBJ1-2, with TRBD1 as a possible D gene (6 bases). With 5 bases removed from V and 5 bases from J, the gap between germline ends came to 15 bases. Germline CDR1 ENHRY, CDR2 SYGVKD. The CDR3 extends over 14 amino acids. CDR3 sequence: CAISRGGGEYGYTF. CDR3 in DNA: TGTGCCATCAGTCGAGGAGGGGGAGAGTATGGCTACACCTTC.

The genes are TRBV18 and TRBJ2-1; D is ambiguous. Germline V gene sequence: CDR1 KGHSH, CDR2 LQKENI. The CDR3 runs to 15 residues. The ends were cut back, 6 bases at V and 4 bases at J, with 16 bases in the middle. CDR3 nucleotide sequence: TGTGCCAGCTCGTACGGGTCGGGTAATTACAATGAGCAGTTCTTC. Amino acid sequence: CASSYGSGNYNEQFF.

This clone was detected only once. The CDR3 region is CAWSVAGFYNSPLHF. For the CDR3, the DNA is TGTGCCTGGAGTGTAGCAGGATTCTATAATTCACCCCTCCACTTT. The chain employs TRBV30 and TRBJ1-6, with D hard to call. This CDR3 contains 15 residues. V shed 0 bases and J shed 3 bases, with 9 bases lying between them. Germline V lookup: CDR1 GTSNPN, CDR2 SVGIG (reference sequence).

This clone showed up just a few times. Here the CDR3 reads CASSIGHKETQYF. The CDR3 DNA sequence: TGTGCCAGCAGCATTGGACATAAAGAGACCCAGTACTTC. V and J are TRBV12-3 or TRBV12-4 and TRBJ2-5; possible D gene TRBD1, 5 bases. Between the trimmed V and J ends, which lost 6 bases and 3 bases, there was a span of 11 bases. There are 13 residues in the CDR3.

This clone was seen just once. CDR3 DNA sequence: TGTGCCAGCAGCTTAGGGCGGGCAGGGGGTGTGGGAATGGCCTACGAGCAGTACTTC. Its translation: CASSLGRAGGVGMAYEQYF. The V gene is TRBV7-8, the J gene TRBJ2-7, with TRBD1 matching over 7 bases. V gave up 1 base and J gave up 2 bases; unmatched junction bases: 17. CDR3 length: 19 residues. Germline assignment: CDR1 SGHVS and CDR2 FQNEAQ.

On this clone itself: This same CDR3 is encoded by further DNA sequences in the sample. The V gene is TRBV10-3, the J gene TRBJ1-2; maybe TRBD1 (5 bases). There are 13 residues in the CDR3. The germline V gene encodes CDR1 ENHRY and CDR2 SYGVKD. Trimming removed 4 bases from V and 2 bases from J, with 8 bases in between. The CDR3 protein is CAISGQGNYGYTF. DNA for the CDR3: TGTGCCATCAGTGGGCAGGGAAACTATGGCTACACCTTC.

The chain links TRBV7-3 to TRBJ1-2; 7 nucleotides line up with TRBD1. CDR3 size: 13 residues. From germline, CDR1 is SGHTA and CDR2 FQGTGA. With V trimmed by 3 bases and J by 3 bases, 1 base remained unmatched. This CDR3 is CASSFDRDYGYTF. The CDR3 region has the DNA TGTGCCAGCAGCTTCGACAGGGACTATGGCTACACCTTC.

The chain links TRBV30 to TRBJ1-3, with D perhaps TRBD1 (5 bases). Germline assignment: CDR1 GTSNPN and CDR2 SVGIG (reference sequence). V was trimmed by 2 bases and J by 4 bases, leaving 15 bases between them. The CDR3 sequence is 15 residues long. The CDR3 bases are TGTGCCTGGAGTACCCGGGGGGGTTCCGGAAACACCATATATTTT. This translates into CAWSTRGGSGNTIYF. The variable domain in full, completed from reference TRBV30 and TRBJ1-3, reads SQTIHQWPATLVQPVGSPLSLECTVEGTSNPNLYWYRQAAGRGLQLLFYSVGIGQISSEVPQNLSASRPQDRQFILSSKKLLLSDSGFYLCAWSTRGGSGNTIYFGEGSWLTVV.

Concerning this clone itself: This specimen includes other DNA sequences encoding the same CDR3. The chain's CDR3 is CASSSRVSYNEQFF. CDR3 nucleotides: TGTGCCAGCAGCTCCCGTGTTTCCTACAATGAGCAGTTCTTC. The chain has TRBV11-2 and TRBJ2-1; D is unclear. Germline CDR1 and CDR2: SGHAT and FQNNGV. There are 14 residues in the CDR3. V was trimmed by 4 bases and J by 1 base, leaving 8 bases between them.

The J gene is TRBJ2-7, the V gene TRBV5-1, with no clear D. In germline, CDR1 is SGHRS, CDR2 YFSETQ. With 0 bases removed from V and 1 base from J, the gap between germline ends came to 11 bases. CDR3 length: 15 amino acids. The CDR3 is CASSLALSDSYEQYF. CDR3 nucleotides: TGCGCCAGCAGCTTGGCGCTGTCCGATTCCTACGAGCAGTACTTC. Looking up the rest from reference TRBV5-1 and TRBJ2-7 gives the full variable domain: KAGVTQTPRYLIKTRGQQVTLSCSPISGHRSVSWYQQTPGQGLQFLFEYFSETQRNKGNFPGRFSGRQFSNSRSEMNVSTLELGDSALYLCASSLALSDSYEQYFGPGTRLTVT.

V gene TRBV6-2 or TRBV6-3 combines with J gene TRBJ1-5, with D possibly matching TRBD1 (6 bases). V was clipped by 5 bases and J by 4 bases, with 15 bases between them. Germline V gives CDR1 MNHEY, CDR2 SVGEGT. CDR3 length equals 15 residues. DNA for the CDR3: TGTGCCAGCAGTGACGACAGGACTCCAAATCAGCCCCAGCATTTT. Residues: CASSDDRTPNQPQHF.

The chain employs TRBV19 and TRBJ1-5; possible D gene TRBD1, 5 bases. The germline V gene encodes CDR1 LNHDA and CDR2 SQIVND (reference sequence). The V gene lost 6 bases and the J gene lost 4 bases, with 16 bases spanning the gap. The CDR3 totals 15 residues. The CDR3 reads CASRPRRGPNQPQHF. CDR3 nucleotide sequence: TGTGCCAGTAGACCGCGCCGGGGCCCTAATCAGCCCCAGCATTTT.

The V and J genes are TRBV7-9 and TRBJ1-5, with 9 nucleotides matching TRBD1. After removal of 6 bases from V and 8 bases from J, the junction contained 5 bases not matched to a gene. Germline CDR1 and CDR2: SEHNR and FQNEAQ (reference sequence). This CDR3 has 13 amino acids. The CDR3 loop reads CASSPTGGEPQHF. CDR3 bases: TGTGCCAGCAGTCCCACAGGGGGCGAGCCCCAGCATTTT.

The CDR3 region is CASIIGSTEAFF. The CDR3 bases are TGTGCCAGCATTATCGGCAGCACTGAAGCTTTCTTT. The V gene is TRBV6-5, the J gene TRBJ1-1; the D is unclear. Germline V gene data show CDR1 as MNHEY and CDR2 as SVGAGI. CDR3 size: 12 residues. The V end lost 7 bases, the J end lost 4 bases, and 10 bases lay between the germline ends.

The chain is built from TRBV28 and TRBJ1-2; D remains unclear. V lost 6 bases, J lost 4 bases, and 15 bases lay in between. The CDR3 is 14 amino acids. CDR1 is MDHEN, CDR2 SYDVKM, per germline. Here the CDR3 reads CASRFELQFYGYTF. In DNA, the CDR3 is TGTGCCAGCAGATTCGAACTACAATTCTATGGCTACACCTTC.

The chain links TRBV7-9 to TRBJ1-5; TRBD1 matches 8 bases. CDR1 SEHNR and CDR2 FQNEAQ come from the germline V gene (reference sequence). The length of the CDR3 is 17 residues. Germline trimming cut 5 bases from V and 5 bases from J; bases unmatched to any gene: 14. CDR3 DNA sequence: TGTGCCAGCAGCCAAGTAACCGGACAGGGAGAGTATCAGCCCCAGCATTTT. Protein: CASSQVTGQGEYQPQHF.

The chain uses TRBV27 and TRBJ2-1; TRBD2 aligns across 12 bases. V lost 3 bases and J lost 6; bases outside the gene matches: 6. Germline CDR1 reads MNHEY; CDR2 reads SMNVEV (reference sequence). This CDR3 spans 16 amino acids. Here the CDR3 reads CASSFGLAGRTNEQFF. The CDR3 coding sequence is TGTGCCAGCAGTTTCGGACTAGCGGGACGGACCAATGAGCAGTTCTTC.

The chain couples TRBV11-3 to TRBJ2-1; TRBD2 agrees at 7 bases. V lost 5 bases to trimming and J lost 2 bases; unmatched junction nucleotides: 6. This CDR3 is built from 15 residues. The germline V gene has CDR1 SGHNT and CDR2 YENEEA. CDR3 sequence (DNA): TGTGCCAGCAGCGAGCTAGCGGTAACCTACAATGAGCAGTTCTTC. This translates into CASSELAVTYNEQFF.

This rearrangement joins TRBV21-1 to TRBJ1-2; the table assigns TRBD1, which was not confirmed against the DNA. TRBV21-1 represents a pseudogene. CDR3 length: 13 amino acids. The CDR3 loop reads CASSKLTEYGYTF. DNA of the CDR3: TGTGCCAGCAGCAAACTTACAGAATATGGCTACACCTTC.

This clone was observed a single time. The V call is TRBV6-5, the J call TRBJ2-6, with D perhaps TRBD2 (6 bases). The CDR3 is 14 residues long. CDR1 is MNHEY and CDR2 is SVGAGI in the germline V gene. The V end lost 2 bases, the J end lost 5 bases, and 7 bases lay between the germline ends. In nucleotides, the CDR3 is TGTGCCAGCAGTTACGGGAGGTGGGCCAACGTCCTGACTTTC. This encodes CASSYGRWANVLTF.

V usage is TRBV7-8 and J usage is TRBJ2-5, with D unclear. Germline V CDR1 and CDR2: SGHVS, FQNEAQ. V was trimmed by 2 bases and J by 5 bases, leaving 15 bases between them. The CDR3 sequence is 15 residues long. CDR3 DNA: TGTGCCAGCAGCTTACAACGGACGACCGGGGAGACCCAGTACTTC. This translates into CASSLQRTTGETQYF.

The chain combines TRBV28 with TRBJ1-1; D is ambiguous. Between the trimmed V and J ends, which lost 2 bases and 7 bases, there was a span of 11 bases. CDR3 length: 13 residues. The germline V gene has CDR1 MDHEN and CDR2 SYDVKM. In DNA form, the CDR3 reads TGTGCCAGCAGTTTAATTAGCCCAATTGAAGCTTTCTTT. It yields the protein CASSLISPIEAFF.

The CDR3 spells CASSQELIQSYQPQHF. The CDR3 bases are TGCGCCAGCAGCCAAGAGCTCATACAGTCTTATCAGCCCCAGCATTTT. The V and J genes are TRBV4-3 and TRBJ1-5; D gene uncertain. Per the germline V gene, CDR1 is LGHNA and CDR2 is YSLEER. Trimming removed 0 bases at V and 5 bases at J, with 14 bases between. This CDR3 comprises 16 residues.

The rearrangement uses TRBV5-4 and TRBJ2-7; D unresolved. In germline, CDR1 is SGHNT, CDR2 YYREEE (reference sequence). The CDR3 has 13 residues. The V and J ends lost 7 bases and 3 bases respectively, with 14 bases between them. The CDR3 spells CASGLGLGYEQYF. As DNA, the CDR3 is TGTGCCAGCGGATTAGGGTTGGGCTACGAGCAGTACTTC.

The V gene is TRBV3-1 (or the pseudogene TRBV3-2), the J gene TRBJ2-7; D possibly matches TRBD1 or TRBD2 (6 bases each). Trimming stripped 6 bases from V and 2 bases from J, with 14 bases between. Germline V CDR1 and CDR2: LGHDT, YNNKEL (reference sequence). The CDR3 is 14 residues long. The CDR3 spells CASSSEGEAYEQYF. CDR3 nucleotide sequence: TGTGCCAGCAGTTCGGAGGGGGAAGCCTACGAGCAGTACTTC.